This entry describes one TCR beta chain. Antigen unknown. The source of the sample is a study of T-cell memory formation after mild COVID-19. Study-level results: Mainly CM and EM harbored the contracting CD4+ clones; mainly EMRA harbored the CD8+ ones.

From the 5' RACE reads, TCRdb called clonotypes with MiXCR, one entry per CDR3 protein. The repertoire holds about 170,000 distinct CDR3 sequences, with 10% to 15% as singletons. The length of the CDR3 is 13 residues. The ends lost 6 bases at V and 5 bases at J; junction bases unmatched: 9. Germline assignment: CDR1 DFQATT and CDR2 SNEGSKA (reference sequence). Sequencing was carried out using PBMCs or a T cell subset sorted from them (not recorded which). The gene calls are TRBV20-1 and TRBJ1-2; 7 bases fit TRBD1. The TCR originated in a man aged 18-30 years who had mild COVID-19 (a few samples of this study predate the infection). Cell type and time point are not known. In DNA, the CDR3 is TGCAGTGCGAGGGGGCCGAGCTTATATGGCTACACCTTC. Encoded protein: CSARGPSLYGYTF.